This TCR beta chain was identified during a study of OX40 agonist ivuxolimab in advanced cancers. In the study overall: The diagnoses of dose-escalation patients were hepatocellular carcinoma, melanoma, renal cell or head and neck cancer. Findings of the study overall: Doses of 0.1 to 3.0 mg/kg were accompanied by clonal expansion of CD4+ and CD8+ blood T cells by week 6.

Only in-frame clones appear in the TCRdb table, and some are missing; sequencing was by immunoSEQ multiplex PCR. The table lists around 50,000 clones, 91% of them singletons, with around 13% in the top ten. The count of this clone is one. The antigen is not known. The V gene end was trimmed by 2 bases and the J gene end by 10 bases; junction bases not matched to a gene: 7. Germline V gene data show CDR1 as SGHNT and CDR2 as YYREEE (reference sequence). This CDR3 region has 14 residues. The specimen comprised CD4+ or CD8+ T cells sorted from blood, sampled in a trial of the OX40 agonist ivuxolimab. The TCR comes from an adult with an advanced solid tumor such as melanoma, head and neck, liver or kidney cancer. The chain joins TRBV5-4 to TRBJ1-4; TRBD1 matches at 8 bases. The CDR3 region is CASSFDRGDSKLFF. Here the CDR3 DNA reads TGTGCCAGCAGCTTCGACAGGGGTGATTCAAAACTGTTTTTT.